This T cell receptor (beta chain) was observed in a study of Graves' ophthalmopathy and Graves' hyperthyroidism (dated by TCRdb to between 2018 and 2020). As for the study more broadly: Peripheral blood samples were taken at the time of initial diagnosis, before any treatment was given. In total, some 140 blood samples were TCR-sequenced: under 45 ophthalmopathy, some 75 hyperthyroidism and approximately 17 hyperthyroidism-to-ophthalmopathy patients. In roughly 6 hyperthyroidism patients, T-cell repertoires of thyroid tissue and blood were compared. To explore V-J signatures that distinguish ophthalmopathy from hyperthyroidism, a discovery set of 100 patients was enrolled, made up of 43 with ophthalmopathy and some 56 with stable hyperthyroidism. Following sample collection, hyperthyroidism patients were given methimazole at a starting dose of 30 mg daily, and ophthalmopathy patients were given high-dose intravenous methylprednisolone. The study used signatures of the TCR beta repertoire to tell Graves' ophthalmopathy apart from Graves' hyperthyroidism and to predict which patients would progress to ophthalmopathy. An independent validation cohort was composed of fewer than 20 hyperthyroidism patients and roughly 16 patients who later progressed from hyperthyroidism to ophthalmopathy.

Paper-wide results and their limitations: Most expanded thyroid clonotypes with a frequency above 0.001 also appeared in blood, which suggests that blood repertoires may reflect the immune response in the thyroid. In validation, the model predicted ophthalmopathy progression with more than 55% sensitivity and less than 80% specificity; roughly 11 predicted patients were CT-confirmed with GO in a median of roughly 6.8 months. The 13-signature model separated ophthalmopathy from stable hyperthyroidism with roughly 89% sensitivity and about 81% specificity in cross-validation, and 80%/75% in the test set. No statistical method was used to predetermine the sample size, and group allocation was not hidden from the investigators.

This clonotype was seen a handful of times. Its antigen specificity is not known. Base-call qualities are not available, and no considerably larger clone is one nucleotide away. The ophthalmopathy patients had moderately to severely active disease, with a Clinical Activity Score of 3 or higher, a NOSPECS grade of 4 or higher, and a disease duration of less than 3 months. Patients with other autoimmune diseases, uncontrolled infections, pregnancy or lactation were excluded from the study. Clinical symptoms, serum thyroxine, TRAb, thyroid ultrasound and orbital computed tomography were used for diagnosis. Using Ficoll-Paque density gradient centrifugation, PBMCs were isolated from 9.5 to 10 ml of fresh peripheral blood. Total RNA was extracted with Trizol reagent and quality-checked on an Agilent 2100 Bioanalyzer. TCR beta CDR3 regions were amplified from RNA transcripts for repertoire sequencing. A first-round RT-PCR used HTBI primers with the Qiagen OneStep RT-PCR kit, followed by a second-round multiplex PCR, size selection and purification. The libraries underwent paired-end sequencing with 100 bp reads on an Illumina HiSeq2000. On the authors' methods: SOAPnuke was used for read processing, and reads with adapters, uncalled bases, a mean Phred below 15, or no exact constant-primer or identifier match were discarded. COPE v1.2.5 was used to merge high-quality paired reads. Each unique nucleotide sequence was defined as a clonotype, and clonotypes were aligned to IMGT TRB V, D and J references with MiTCR v1.1. Only V-J combinations with frequency above 0.0001 were analysed, covering about 99% of repertoires. A TCR clonal expansion and chaos score per V-J combination was defined as the ratio of F50 clonal expansion to chaos observed in the TCRdist matrix. Welch's t-statistics and random forest were used to reduce features to about 13 V-J combinations, which were fed into a naive Bayes classifier. Thyroid-blood repertoire similarity was quantified with the Morisita-Horn index. In-frame beta chains were kept once TCRdb had trimmed the public reads at Q25 with fastp and called clones with MiXCR. Entries are consolidated by CDR3 protein sequence, retaining the most common genes and DNA. These V and J calls are TCRdb output, not the study's own analysis. The table for this sample lists 650,000 to 900,000 distinct CDR3 sequences; about 44% of them were counted only once. The ten top clones hold less than 55% of the sample.

V ends up 11 bases short and J 9 bases short, with an unmatched junction base count of 12. The CDR3 holds 14 amino acids from the cysteine to the phenylalanine. The CDR3 DNA has 42 bases and is translated from base 1. The germline V gene specifies KGHDR as CDR1 and SFDVKD as CDR2. The TCR was taken from an adult man with Graves' ophthalmopathy. Source material: peripheral blood. This receptor chain uses TRBV24-1 and TRBJ1-5, with 10 junctional bases fitting TRBD1. The CDR3 corresponds to CASSRDRGYGPQHF. The DNA is TGTGCCAGCAGCCGGGACAGGGGATACGGGCCCCAGCATTTT.